A selection of T cell receptor beta chains follows, all from one sample in a study of T cell responses to AZD1222 COVID-19 vaccine. Measured with immunoSEQ multiplex PCR; TCRdb has only the in-frame clones, and not every one. The table shows more than 110,000 clones, with 80% to 95% occurring only once. The sequenced sample was peripheral blood, obtained on day 0 of AZD1222 vaccination. The origin of the receptors is an adult in good health. The CDR3 runs from the conserved cysteine through the conserved F or W. D genes are given only for firm matches. The size entry is marked missing in some rows and otherwise reads once, few, many or a size class.

TGTGCCAGCAGCCAAAATGAAGCTAACTATGGCTACACCTTC,CASSQNEANYGYTF,.,TRBJ1-2,TRBV7-6,.
TGTGCCAGCAGCTTTACCGGGTACCCCACGCTATACATTCAGTACTTC,CASSFTGYPTLYIQYF,.,TRBJ2-4,TRBV7-9,.
TGTGCCAGCAGTCAGGACAGGGGGCGATCCTACGAGCAGTACTTC,CASSQDRGRSYEQYF,once,TRBJ2-7,TRBV2,TRBD1
TGTGCCAGCAGTTGGGTGACAGGGGGAGACGAGTCTGGCAATGAGCAGTTCTTC,CASSWVTGGDESGNEQFF,.,TRBJ2-1,TRBV5-6,TRBD1
TGTGCCAGCAGCTTAGGCGGTTTAGCGGGAGAGGAGACCCAGTACTTC,CASSLGGLAGEETQYF,.,TRBJ2-5,TRBV11-2,TRBD2
TGTGCCAGCATGCCGAAAAGAGGGATTTTGGGGAACACCATATATTTT,CASMPKRGILGNTIYF,.,TRBJ1-3,TRBV28,.
TGTGCCAGTAGTCCCCTTTATGAAAAACTGTTTTTT,CASSPLYEKLFF,.,TRBJ1-4,TRBV19,.
TGTGCCAGCAGTTACGCAGAGAGCAATGGCTACACCTTC,CASSYAESNGYTF,.,TRBJ1-2,TRBV6-5,.
TGTGCCAGTAGTATAGTCGAACGGCGTGAAGCTTTCTTT,CASSIVERREAFF,.,TRBJ1-1,TRBV19,.
TGTGCCAGCTCACCACAACCGACGGGAGTGAGTGGCTACACCTTC,CASSPQPTGVSGYTF,.,TRBJ1-2,TRBV18,.
TGTGCCTGGAGTGCCGCTGAGGGCAGCCTCTATGGCTACACCTTC,CAWSAAEGSLYGYTF,.,TRBJ1-2,TRBV30,.
TGCGCCAGCCGAAGGGATCCGGGAGGGAGCACAGATACGCAGTATTTT,CASRRDPGGSTDTQYF,.,TRBJ2-3,TRBV5-1,TRBD2
TGTGCTAGTGGTTTGGTACTCTCGGGCACTGAAGCTTTCTTT,CASGLVLSGTEAFF,.,TRBJ1-1,TRBV12-5,.
TGCGCCAGCAGCTTCCTAGATAAAGAGACCCAGTACTTC,CASSFLDKETQYF,.,TRBJ2-5,TRBV5-1,.
TGTGCCTGGAGCGGGTCCAGCGGCTACACCTTC,CAWSGSSGYTF,.,TRBJ1-2,TRBV30,.
TGTGCCAGCAGCCTCGGGACAGTAAACACCATATATTTT,CASSLGTVNTIYF,.,TRBJ1-3,TRBV3-1/TRBV3-2,TRBD1
TGTGCCACCCGAAGCCTCGAAGCGGGGGAAAAACTGTTTTTT,CATRSLEAGEKLFF,.,TRBJ1-4,TRBV5-4,.
TGTGCCAGCAGTTTTTGGACCGATACAGATACGCAGTATTTT,CASSFWTDTDTQYF,.,TRBJ2-3,TRBV27,.
TGTGCCAGCAGTGCCGTACGGACAGGGGTGACTAACTATGGCTACACCTTC,CASSAVRTGVTNYGYTF,.,TRBJ1-2,TRBV27,TRBD1
TGTGCCAGCAGTGAAGGGGACAGCCTGAATCAGCCCCAGCATTTT,CASSEGDSLNQPQHF,.,TRBJ1-5,TRBV6-1,TRBD1
TGTGCCAGCAGTGAAGGCGGCGGGAGGGCCGTTTTTGAGCAGTTCTTC,CASSEGGGRAVFEQFF,.,TRBJ2-1,TRBV2,TRBD2
TGCGCCAGCAGCCCTGGACAGGGGGTAAGCGAGCAGTACTTC,CASSPGQGVSEQYF,.,TRBJ2-7,TRBV5-1,TRBD1
TGTGCCAGCGATCGTCACAGCTCCTACGAGCAGTACTTC,CASDRHSSYEQYF,once,TRBJ2-7,TRBV28,.